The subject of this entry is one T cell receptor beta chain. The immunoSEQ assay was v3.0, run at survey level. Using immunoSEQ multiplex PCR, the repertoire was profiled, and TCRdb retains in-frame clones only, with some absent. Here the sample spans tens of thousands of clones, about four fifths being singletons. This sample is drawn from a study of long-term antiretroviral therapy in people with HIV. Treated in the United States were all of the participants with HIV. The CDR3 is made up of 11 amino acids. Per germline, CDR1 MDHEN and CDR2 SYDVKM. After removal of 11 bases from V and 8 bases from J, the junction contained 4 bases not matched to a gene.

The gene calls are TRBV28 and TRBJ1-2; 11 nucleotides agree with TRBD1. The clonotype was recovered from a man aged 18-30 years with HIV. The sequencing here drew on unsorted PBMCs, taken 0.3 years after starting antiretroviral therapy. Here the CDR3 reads CAGQGARGYTF. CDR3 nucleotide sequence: TGTGCCGGACAGGGGGCTCGGGGCTACACCTTC.